This T cell receptor beta chain was sequenced in a study of CD8 T cells in ankylosing spondylitis. Study results and limitations: Disease-linked clones were found to be CD8+ and relatively rare in peripheral blood. Disease-linked clones were reportedly significantly enriched in matched ankylosing spondylitis synovial fluid. Before this, some motif variants had been reported in reactive arthritis synovial fluid and blood.

With respect to this clonotype: Its specificity is unknown.

TCRdb re-called the 5' RACE reads through MiXCR, storing one row per CDR3 protein. The sample records about 150,000 distinct CDR3 sequences, under 35% being singletons. The sequencing sample was made of synovial fluid, either unsorted or a sorted T cell fraction (not recorded which). The sequence derives from a male donor with ankylosing spondylitis.

The CDR3: CSARPSRWVEAFF. CDR3 DNA: TGCAGTGCTAGACCCTCAAGGTGGGTTGAAGCTTTCTTT. The rearrangement links TRBV20-1 to TRBJ1-1, with D unresolved. The CDR3 spans 13 residues. CDR1 and CDR2 from the germline V gene are DFQATT and SNEGSKA (reference sequence). V was shortened by 2 bases and J by 7 bases, with 14 bases between the two germline ends.